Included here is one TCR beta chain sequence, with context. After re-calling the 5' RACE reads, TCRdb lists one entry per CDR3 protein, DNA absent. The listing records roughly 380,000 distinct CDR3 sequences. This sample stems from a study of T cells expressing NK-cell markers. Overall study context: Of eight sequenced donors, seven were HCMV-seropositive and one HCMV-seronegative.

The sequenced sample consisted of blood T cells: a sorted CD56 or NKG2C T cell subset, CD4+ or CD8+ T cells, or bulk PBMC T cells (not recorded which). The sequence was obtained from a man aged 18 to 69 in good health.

CDR3 amino acids: CASSPTGGYQPQHF. V usage is TRBV18 and J usage is TRBJ1-5; absent DNA, TCRdb's TRBD1 call cannot be checked. Germline-derived CDR1 and CDR2 are KGHSH and LQKENI. The CDR3 extends over 14 amino acids. Full variable domain (remainder filled in from reference TRBV18 and TRBJ1-5): NAGVMQNPRHLVRRRGQEARLRCSPMKGHSHVYWYRQLPEEGLKFMVYLQKENIIDESGMPKERFSAEFPKEGPSILRIQQVVRGDSAAYFCASSPTGGYQPQHFGDGTRLSIL.